The 27 T cell receptor beta chains given below trace back to one sample, sequenced in a study of shared clonotypes between healthy human individuals. Naive CD8 cells lacked CD45RO and underwent positive selection for CCR7, leaving out terminally differentiated effector memory CD45RA+ cells. This table comes from immunoSEQ multiplex PCR, and its TCRdb copy is limited to in-frame clones, with some not included. The sample has 660,000 or so clones, 96% seen once; the top ten hold about 0.11%. Material: naive CD8+ T cells sorted from blood. These receptors all come from a woman aged 30 to 39 in good health.

CDR3 DNA sequence: TGTGCCAGCAGTATTACTTCAACAGGGATCGAGCAGTACTTC. It encodes CASSITSTGIEQYF. This chain uses TRBV28 with TRBJ2-7, with D possibly TRBD1 on 6 matching bases. CDR3 length: 14 amino acids. Trimming removed 5 bases from V and 6 bases from J, with 17 bases in between. CDR1 is MDHEN and CDR2 is SYDVKM in the germline V gene. The full variable domain, rest sourced from reference TRBV28 and TRBJ2-7, is DVKVTQSSRYLVKRTGEKVFLECVQDMDHENMFWYRQDPGLGLRLIYFSYDVKMKEKGDIPEGYSVSREKKERFSLILESASTNQTSMYLCASSITSTGIEQYFGPGTRLTVT.

The chain uses TRBV30 and TRBJ2-7; no definite D call. Germline assignment: CDR1 GTSNPN and CDR2 SVGIG (reference sequence). The length of the CDR3 is 13 residues. Trimming pared 0 bases from V and 5 bases from J, leaving 11 bases between. CDR3 nucleotide sequence: TGTGCCTGGAGTGTGGCAGGCCTAAACGAGCAGTACTTC. It translates to CAWSVAGLNEQYF.

The chain carries TRBV2 and TRBJ1-1; D remains ambiguous. The CDR3 runs 12 residues. Between the trimmed V and J ends, which lost 8 bases and 5 bases, there was a span of 12 bases. Germline V gives CDR1 SNHLY, CDR2 FYNNEI. The CDR3 DNA reads TGTGCCAGCTTAGTCGGCGGGACTGAAGCTTTCTTT. This encodes CASLVGGTEAFF.

This clone was counted once. The chain carries TRBV2 and TRBJ2-7, with D unclear. CDR1 and CDR2 (germline): SNHLY, FYNNEI. This CDR3 is 14 amino acids long. Trimming removed 7 bases at V and 3 bases at J, with 16 bases between. The DNA of the CDR3 is TGTGCCAGCATCGCGTGGGCCCCAGGCTACGAGCAGTACTTC. This encodes CASIAWAPGYEQYF.

Only a few counts were recorded for this clone. CDR3 sequence reads: CASTPPQDREAFF. The DNA for the CDR3 is TGTGCCAGCACCCCACCTCAGGACAGGGAAGCTTTCTTT. V gene TRBV7-9 combines with J gene TRBJ1-1; 7 bases line up with TRBD1. This CDR3 has 13 amino acids. Germline lookup yields CDR1 SEHNR and CDR2 FQNEAQ (reference sequence). Trimming removed 7 bases from V and 8 bases from J; junction bases left unmatched: 10. The full variable domain, rest sourced from reference TRBV7-9 and TRBJ1-1, is DTGVSQNPRHKITKRGQNVTFRCDPISEHNRLYWYRQTLGQGPEFLTYFQNEAQLEKSRLLSDRFSAERPKGSFSTLEIQRTEQGDSAMYLCASTPPQDREAFFGQGTRLTVV.

CDR3 sequence (DNA): TGCGCCAGCAGTGACGGGACTAGCGATTTCTTAAATACGCAGTATTTT. It encodes CASSDGTSDFLNTQYF. The chain recombines TRBV10-2 with TRBJ2-3; 10 nucleotides align to TRBD2. CDR1 WSHSY and CDR2 SAAADI come from the germline V gene. CDR3 length: 16 amino acids. Trimming cost V 3 bases and J 7 bases; bases outside gene matches: 10.

This sequence joins TRBV11-1 and TRBJ2-7; possible D gene TRBD2, 5 bases. Germline V gene data show CDR1 as SGHAT and CDR2 as FQDESV (reference sequence). V shed 3 bases and J shed 2 bases, with 11 bases lying between them. The CDR3 has 14 amino acids. This CDR3 reads CASSFGSAAYEQYF. The CDR3 nucleotides read TGTGCCAGCAGCTTCGGTAGCGCCGCCTACGAGCAGTACTTC.

The chain uses TRBV5-6 and TRBJ1-2; D is undetermined. The CDR3 contains 15 residues. V was pared by 0 bases and J by 6 bases, with 15 bases between. Germline-derived CDR1 and CDR2 are SGHDT and YYEEEE. The CDR3 region is CASSLEEGVLDGYTF. The CDR3 DNA reads TGTGCCAGCAGCTTGGAGGAGGGTGTGCTGGATGGCTACACCTTC.

The chain combines TRBV5-4 with TRBJ2-3; D not certain. The germline V gene has CDR1 SGHNT and CDR2 YYREEE (reference sequence). Deletions cut 2 bases from V and 0 bases from J, with 10 bases between. The CDR3 is made up of 15 amino acids. The CDR3 region has the DNA TGTGCCAGCAGCTTCCTCGGGTCTAGCACAGATACGCAGTATTTT. Its translation: CASSFLGSSTDTQYF. Combining the CDR3 with reference TRBV5-4 and TRBJ2-3 gives the whole variable domain ETGVTQSPTHLIKTRGQQVTLRCSSQSGHNTVSWYQQALGQGPQFIFQYYREEENGRGNFPPRFSGLQFPNYSSELNVNALELDDSALYLCASSFLGSSTDTQYFGPGTRLTVL.

V and J are TRBV14 and TRBJ2-3, with 8 bases identical to TRBD1. With V trimmed by 4 bases and J by 6 bases, 3 bases remained unmatched. This CDR3 contains 13 residues. Germline V gene data show CDR1 as SGHDN and CDR2 as FVKESK. The CDR3 DNA reads as TGTGCCAGCAGCCCCTGGACAGGGGATACGCAGTATTTT. It encodes CASSPWTGDTQYF.

The chain combines TRBV28 with TRBJ2-7; 7 bases fit TRBD2. The CDR3 is made up of 15 amino acids. J was trimmed by 0 bases and V by 6 bases; bases with no gene match: 8. Per germline, CDR1 MDHEN and CDR2 SYDVKM. The CDR3 region has the DNA TGTGCCAGCAGCCCGGGGAGCGGGATCTCCTACGAGCAGTACTTC. Translating it yields CASSPGSGISYEQYF.

The V and J genes are TRBV28 and TRBJ2-7; TRBD1 aligns across 9 bases. V was clipped by 2 bases and J by 8 bases; unmatched bases: 10. This CDR3 comprises 15 residues. Germline V gene sequence: CDR1 MDHEN, CDR2 SYDVKM. DNA of the CDR3: TGTGCCAGCAGTTTAGCCTATGGGGACAGGGAAAAGCAGTACTTC. Translated, it gives CASSLAYGDREKQYF.

The rearrangement links TRBV7-9 to TRBJ2-1; D ambiguous. V dropped 1 base and J dropped 3 bases, with 13 bases sitting between them. CDR3 length equals 16 residues. CDR1 and CDR2 (germline): SEHNR, FQNEAQ (reference sequence). CDR3 nucleotide sequence: TGTGCCAGCAGCTTAGGGCCAGGATCTGACTACAATGAGCAGTTCTTC. Amino acids: CASSLGPGSDYNEQFF.

The V call is TRBV7-9, the J call TRBJ2-1; D not certain. Germline-derived CDR1 and CDR2 are SEHNR and FQNEAQ (reference sequence). The CDR3 loop spans 16 amino acids. The V end was cut by 7 bases, the J end by 8 bases, with 24 bases between. The CDR3 reads CASTYPEWGPRDEQFF. The DNA for the CDR3 is TGTGCCAGCACTTACCCGGAATGGGGTCCTCGCGATGAGCAGTTCTTC. Using reference TRBV7-9 and TRBJ2-1 for the parts outside the CDR3, the full variable domain is DTGVSQNPRHKITKRGQNVTFRCDPISEHNRLYWYRQTLGQGPEFLTYFQNEAQLEKSRLLSDRFSAERPKGSFSTLEIQRTEQGDSAMYLCASTYPEWGPRDEQFFGPGTRLTVL.

CDR3 sequence reads: CASSFQPSGPTSTDTQYF. CDR3 nucleotide sequence: TGTGCCAGCAGTTTTCAGCCTAGCGGTCCAACTAGCACAGATACGCAGTATTTT. This sequence joins TRBV27 and TRBJ2-3; 7 bases agree with TRBD2. The junction had 12 bases not matched to a gene; V was cut back by 3 bases and J by 0 bases. Germline V CDR1 and CDR2: MNHEY, SMNVEV (reference sequence). This CDR3 comprises 18 residues.

The gene calls are TRBV5-4 and TRBJ2-2; perhaps TRBD2 as D (5 bases). V was shortened by 3 bases and J by 6 bases, with 12 bases between the two germline ends. This CDR3 is 14 amino acids long. Germline assignment: CDR1 SGHNT and CDR2 YYREEE (reference sequence). The CDR3 bases are TGTGCCAGCAGCTCCTTGCCGGGGTCCGGGGAGCTGTTTTTT. Protein product: CASSSLPGSGELFF.

This chain links TRBV28 with TRBJ1-5; 8 nucleotides align to TRBD1. The CDR3 runs to 15 residues. J was trimmed by 3 bases and V by 2 bases; bases with no gene match: 3. Per germline, CDR1 MDHEN and CDR2 SYDVKM. Here the CDR3 DNA reads TGTGCCAGCAGTTTAGGACAGGGAGTCAATCAGCCCCAGCATTTT. This translates into CASSLGQGVNQPQHF.

This clone has only one observation. The genes are TRBV2 and TRBJ2-7; 10 bases agree with TRBD2. Trimming at V came to 5 bases and at J to 1 base, leaving 8 bases not matched to a gene. The CDR3 covers 16 residues. In germline, CDR1 is SNHLY, CDR2 FYNNEI. The CDR3 DNA is TGTGCCAGCAGTATTGGACTAGCGGTACAGTCCTACGAGCAGTACTTC. It translates to CASSIGLAVQSYEQYF.

The V gene is TRBV9, the J gene TRBJ1-3, with D possibly matching TRBD1 (5 bases). Germline V lookup: CDR1 SGDLS, CDR2 YYNGEE. Trimming took off 0 bases at V and 2 bases at J, with 21 bases between the two ends. This CDR3 has 19 residues. The CDR3 sequence is CASSVGGTMGVLTGNTIYF. The DNA for the CDR3 is TGTGCCAGCAGCGTAGGGGGCACGATGGGGGTCTTAACTGGAAACACCATATATTTT. Supplemented by reference TRBV9 and TRBJ1-3, the full variable domain reads DSGVTQTPKHLITATGQRVTLRCSPRSGDLSVYWYQQSLDQGLQFLIQYYNGEERAKGNILERFSAQQFPDLHSELNLSSLELGDSALYFCASSVGGTMGVLTGNTIYFGEGSWLTVV.

The chain couples TRBV4-2 to TRBJ1-5, with a possible D match to TRBD1 (6 bases). The V end lost 4 bases, the J end lost 7 bases, and 14 bases lay between the germline ends. CDR1 is LGHNA and CDR2 is YNFKEQ in the germline V gene. The CDR3 extends over 14 amino acids. As DNA, the CDR3 is TGTGCCAGCAGCCCTTTACAGGGAAGACAGCCCCAGCATTTT. Translated: CASSPLQGRQPQHF.

V usage is TRBV5-5 and J usage is TRBJ2-1; TRBD2 matches 9 bases. V trimming: 2 bases; J trimming: 10 bases; junction bases outside the gene matches: 10. Germline assignment: CDR1 SGHKS and CDR2 YYEKEE (reference sequence). This CDR3 spans 15 amino acids. The CDR3 reads CASSLSGRSPGEQFF. The CDR3 DNA is TGTGCCAGCAGCTTAAGCGGGAGGAGCCCCGGCGAGCAGTTCTTC.

This clone was seen only once. The chain has TRBV28 and TRBJ2-7, with a tentative D call TRBD1 (6 bases). The ends were cut back, 4 bases at V and 3 bases at J, with 13 bases in the middle. CDR1 is MDHEN and CDR2 is SYDVKM in the germline V gene. CDR3 length: 14 amino acids. The CDR3 here is CASSSRDTYYEQYF. CDR3 nucleotide sequence: TGTGCCAGCAGTTCCCGGGACACTTACTACGAGCAGTACTTC.

For this clone: Additional DNA sequences in this sample encode the identical CDR3. This chain links TRBV19 with TRBJ1-1; D gene unclear. Trimming left V 3 bases short and J 1 base short, with 6 bases between. The CDR3 is 13 residues long. Germline V gene data show CDR1 as LNHDA and CDR2 as SQIVND (reference sequence). CDR3 in DNA: TGTGCCAGTAGTATTGCAGAGAACACTGAAGCTTTCTTT. It encodes CASSIAENTEAFF. The complete variable domain, with remaining parts taken from reference TRBV19 and TRBJ1-1, reads DGGITQSPKYLFRKEGQNVTLSCEQNLNHDAMYWYRQDPGQGLRLIYYSQIVNDFQKGDIAEGYSVSREKKESFPLTVTSAQKNPTAFYLCASSIAENTEAFFGQGTRLTVV.

This chain connects TRBV19 to TRBJ2-7, with 7 bases matching TRBD2. The CDR3 spans 14 residues. The germline CDR1 and CDR2 sequences are LNHDA and SQIVND (reference sequence). V shed 2 bases and J 9 bases; nucleotides not matched to a gene: 10. DNA of the CDR3: TGTGCCAGTAGTATAAGTAGCGGGCAAGTAGCGCAGTACTTC. Its translation: CASSISSGQVAQYF.

This chain uses TRBV9 with TRBJ1-2, with TRBD1 as a possible D gene (6 bases). This CDR3 contains 15 residues. Trimming removed 0 bases from V and 0 bases from J, with 9 bases in between. The germline CDR1 and CDR2 sequences are SGDLS and YYNGEE. The chain's CDR3 is CASSVDQGPNYGYTF. CDR3 coding DNA: TGTGCCAGCAGCGTAGATCAGGGGCCTAACTATGGCTACACCTTC.

The CDR3 spells CASSEVGGNTGELFF. The CDR3 DNA is TGTGCCAGCAGTGAAGTGGGAGGGAACACCGGGGAGCTGTTTTTT. The genes are TRBV2 and TRBJ2-2; tentatively, D is TRBD2 (6 bases). This CDR3 region has 15 residues. Trimming took off 1 base at V and 1 base at J, with 7 bases between the two ends. The germline gives CDR1 SNHLY, CDR2 FYNNEI.

Of note for this clone: The same CDR3 can be traced to other DNA sequences in this sample. V usage is TRBV11-2 and J usage is TRBJ2-7, with 9 bases identical to TRBD2. Germline V lookup: CDR1 SGHAT, CDR2 FQNNGV. The CDR3 spans 14 residues. V shed 3 bases, J shed 4 bases, and the junction held 4 bases outside the gene matches. The CDR3 DNA follows: TGTGCCAGCAGCTTTAGCGGGAGTCGTTACGAGCAGTACTTC. Translated, it gives CASSFSGSRYEQYF. The complete variable domain, with remaining parts taken from reference TRBV11-2 and TRBJ2-7, reads EAGVAQSPRYKIIEKRQSVAFWCNPISGHATLYWYQQILGQGPKLLIQFQNNGVVDDSQLPKDRFSAERLKGVDSTLKIQPAKLEDSAVYLCASSFSGSRYEQYFGPGTRLTVT.